This T cell receptor (beta chain) was observed in a study of blood T cell repertoires in COVID-19. Overall study: Donors in the United States, Italy and Spain gave samples during acute or convalescent COVID-19. PBMCs, B-cell-depleted T cells, or T cells were the source of the cDNA or gDNA that made up the material.

In the source study's methods: Using reference gene primer amplification, nucleated cell counts were estimated. The data were produced by immunoSEQ multiplex PCR, yet TCRdb's version contains in-frame clones alone and is incomplete. That table is the source of V, J and clone size, and D and trimming were worked out from the DNA. The sample yields about 410,000 clones, just over 85% seen once. Looked up from germline, CDR1 is LGHDT and CDR2 is YNNKEL (reference sequence). V was trimmed by 1 base and J by 4 bases, leaving 11 bases between them. The CDR3 runs 14 residues. The chain recombines TRBV3-1 (or the pseudogene TRBV3-2) with TRBJ2-7; no clear D gene. Sequenced input: peripheral blood. The TCR originated in a woman in her 30s with active or convalescent COVID-19. Here the CDR3 reads CASSQGDSRYEQYF. The CDR3 nucleotides read TGTGCCAGCAGCCAAGGCGACTCTCGTTACGAGCAGTACTTC.